A selection of T cell receptor beta chains follows, all from one sample in a study of OX40 agonist ivuxolimab in advanced cancers. Assay used: immunoSEQ multiplex PCR; TCRdb lists only in-frame clones, some missing. Of some 80,000 clones listed, about 84% were seen once; the top ten hold around 0.45%. The sample here was CD4+ or CD8+ T cells sorted from blood, taken in a trial of the OX40 agonist ivuxolimab. The receptors were sampled from an adult with an advanced solid tumor such as melanoma, head and neck, liver or kidney cancer. CDR3s include the opening cysteine and the closing phenylalanine or tryptophan. A D gene is named only where the DNA matches it firmly. Size values are once, few and many counts, or a class for expanded clones, and some rows have none.

TRBV29-1	NA	16	NA	TRBJ2-5	TGCAGCGTTGAAGTCGATTGGTCGCCGGTAGGGGAGACCCAGTACTTC	CSVEVDWSPVGETQYF
TRBV2	few	17	NA	TRBJ2-1	TGTGCCAGCAGTGAAGATTGGGTGGCAGGGAGATACAATGAGCAGTTCTTC	CASSEDWVAGRYNEQFF
TRBV5-1	NA	15	NA	TRBJ2-1	TGCGCCAGCAGCTTCGATGGCGGAATGTACAATGAGCAGTTCTTC	CASSFDGGMYNEQFF
TRBV5-1	NA	14	TRBD1	TRBJ1-1	TGCGCCAGCAGCTTGGAGGGGGCGCGCACTGAAGCTTTCTTT	CASSLEGARTEAFF
TRBV18	few	15	TRBD2	TRBJ2-7	TGTGCCAGCTCACCCGGGACTAGCGGCGTCTACGAGCAGTACTTC	CASSPGTSGVYEQYF
TRBV6-6	NA	14	NA	TRBJ1-2	TGTGCCAGCAGTTTTTCCGGGATTAACTATGGCTACACCTTC	CASSFSGINYGYTF
TRBV18	NA	19	NA	TRBJ2-6	TGTGCCAGCTCCCCCCGTCGCACAGCAGACGGTTCTGGGGCCAACGTCCTGACTTTC	CASSPRRTADGSGANVLTF
TRBV28	NA	14	NA	TRBJ1-2	TGTGCCAGCAGTTCCACCAGGGTGATAGGTGGCTACACCTTC	CASSSTRVIGGYTF
TRBV19	NA	17	TRBD2	TRBJ2-1	TGTGCCAGTAGTACGACTAGCGGGAGTAGCTCCTACAATGAGCAGTTCTTC	CASSTTSGSSSYNEQFF
TRBV28	NA	13	NA	TRBJ1-1	TGTGCCAGCAGTCCCCCGCAGAACACTGAAGCTTTCTTT	CASSPPQNTEAFF
TRBV21-1	NA	16	NA	TRBJ1-1	TGTGCCAGCAGCAAAGCGGGAGTAATAATGAACACTGAAGCTTTCTTT	CASSKAGVIMNTEAFF
TRBV6-1	NA	15	NA	TRBJ2-3	TGTGCCAGCAGTGAAGTTGGGCCCCGAGGGGATACGCAGTATTTT	CASSEVGPRGDTQYF
TRBV28	NA	15	TRBD1	TRBJ1-4	TGTGCCAGCAGCCCCACGACAGGGTGGTATGAAAAACTGTTTTTT	CASSPTTGWYEKLFF
TRBV12-5	NA	13	NA	TRBJ1-1	TGTGCTAGTGGTTTTGATACGAACACTGAAGCTTTCTTT	CASGFDTNTEAFF
TRBV9	NA	12	NA	TRBJ2-3	TGTGCCAGCAGTCAGGTGGTGGATACGCAGTATTTT	CASSQVVDTQYF
TRBV11-2	NA	13	NA	TRBJ2-2	TGTGCCAGCAGCTTATCGAACACCGGGGAGCTGTTTTTT	CASSLSNTGELFF
TRBV5-1	NA	15	NA	TRBJ1-1	TGCGCCAGCAGCTACTCGGGGCGAGGGAACACTGAAGCTTTCTTT	CASSYSGRGNTEAFF
TRBV14	NA	14	NA	TRBJ1-6	TGTGCCAGCAGCCAGACAGGAAAGGGGTCACCCCTCCACTTT	CASSQTGKGSPLHF
TRBV6-1	NA	16	NA	TRBJ2-4	TGTGCCAGCAGTGGCATCGGCGGCAAATCTGTGGACATTCAGTACTTC	CASSGIGGKSVDIQYF
TRBV4-1	NA	19	TRBD1	TRBJ2-5	TGCGCCAGCAGCCAAGATAGGTTTACGGGACAGGGGAACCAAGAGACCCAGTACTTC	CASSQDRFTGQGNQETQYF
TRBV28	NA	14	TRBD1	TRBJ1-2	TGTGCCAGCAGAACCGGGACAGGGAACTATGGCTACACCTTC	CASRTGTGNYGYTF
TRBV7-2	few	14	NA	TRBJ2-7	TGTGCCAGCAGCACACAGGGGAGGGGGTACGAGCAGTACTTC	CASSTQGRGYEQYF
TRBV28	NA	11	NA	TRBJ2-5	TGTGCCAGCAGTTTGGCGGAGACCCAGTACTTC	CASSLAETQYF
TRBV18	NA	13	NA	TRBJ2-7	TGTGCCAGCTCACCACACCGAGGGGACGAGCAGTACTTC	CASSPHRGDEQYF
TRBV28	NA	15	NA	TRBJ2-3	TGTGCCAGCAGTCCCCTCAGCAAGGGCACAGATACGCAGTATTTT	CASSPLSKGTDTQYF
TRBV4-3	once	16	TRBD2	TRBJ2-3	TGCGCCAGCAGCCAAGTAGCGGGAGGAGGGACAGATACGCAGTATTTT	CASSQVAGGGTDTQYF
TRBV9	NA	15	NA	TRBJ2-1	TGTGCCAGCAGCGCCCCGGGGTGGACCTACAATGAGCAGTTCTTC	CASSAPGWTYNEQFF
TRBV2	NA	14	NA	TRBJ1-1	TGTGCCAGCAGCCAAATCAGAGGAGGGACCGAAGCTTTCTTT	CASSQIRGGTEAFF
TRBV7-2	NA	12	NA	TRBJ1-5	TGTGCCAGCAGCGCTCCGGGACTCCTCCAGCATTTT	CASSAPGLLQHF
TRBV11-2	NA	12	NA	TRBJ2-1	TGTGCCAGCAGCTTATGGAGCGGCGAGCAGTTCTTC	CASSLWSGEQFF
TRBV6-4	NA	12	NA	TRBJ2-1	TGTGCCAGCAGTGACGGGCCGACCAGAAGGTTCTTC	CASSDGPTRRFF
TRBV5-1	NA	14	NA	TRBJ1-1	TGCGCCAGCAGCTTGTGGGAGGCTGGCTCTGAAGCTTTCTTT	CASSLWEAGSEAFF
TRBV7-2	NA	11	NA	TRBJ2-3	TGTGCCAGCAGCTTTGGGGATACGCAGTATTTT	CASSFGDTQYF
TRBV9	NA	13	NA	TRBJ2-3	TGTGCCAGCAGTTGGGAGCCCCCAGATACGCAGTATTTT	CASSWEPPDTQYF
TRBV5-1	NA	14	NA	TRBJ1-4	TGCGCCAGCAGCTCTGGACTGGGGAATGAAAAACTGTTTTTT	CASSSGLGNEKLFF
TRBV18	NA	14	TRBD2	TRBJ2-1	TGTGCCAGCTCACCGGGGCTAGCGGGACGTGAGCAGTTCTTC	CASSPGLAGREQFF